The clone carrying this T cell receptor beta chain was seen only a few times. The length of the CDR3 is 13 residues. Germline V gene data show CDR1 as SEHNR and CDR2 as FQNEAQ (reference sequence). V lost 1 base and J 4 bases, leaving 8 bases between the germline ends. The sample comes from a study of beta chain features in type 1 diabetes. Sequencing targeted expressed TCRB transcripts, as all isolated RNA had been reverse transcribed. Clones were sequenced by immunoSEQ multiplex PCR, and TCRdb holds only the in-frame ones, with some missing. The sample has 60,000 to 75,000 clones, roughly three fifths seen once.

This receptor was taken from a woman between 18 and 29 years old in good health. The sample taken for sequencing was Tregs from blood. The rearrangement uses TRBV7-9 and TRBJ2-7, with no clear D. CDR3 residues: CASSLGRLYEQYF. In nucleotides, the CDR3 is TGTGCCAGCAGCTTAGGCAGATTGTACGAGCAGTACTTC.